This T cell receptor beta chain derives from a study of blood T cell repertoires in COVID-19. Study-wide background: Sites in the United States, Italy and Spain provided acute and convalescent COVID-19 samples. Sample material is recorded as cDNA or gDNA derived from T cells, B-cell-depleted T cells, or PBMCs.

Per the authors' pipeline: Counts of nucleated cells, estimated from reference gene primer amplification, were obtained. Produced via immunoSEQ multiplex PCR; TCRdb's table is partial and in-frame only. V, J and clone size derive from that table, while D and trimming were established from the DNA sequence. This sample has 280,000 or so clones, with about 83% found just once. This CDR3 is built from 16 residues. Trimming removed 0 bases from V and 5 bases from J; junction bases left unmatched: 7. Per the germline V gene, CDR1 is LGHNA and CDR2 is YSLEER. V and J are TRBV4-3 and TRBJ2-7; TRBD1 matches at 10 bases. Sequencing was carried out using peripheral blood. This receptor was obtained from a woman between 45 and 65 years old who had recovered from COVID-19. CDR3 amino acids: CASSQDRGDRGNEQYF. The CDR3 nucleotides read TGCGCCAGCAGCCAAGATCGCGGGGACAGGGGTAACGAGCAGTACTTC.